This paragraph reports one T cell receptor beta chain. No antigen is known for it. This sample is part of a study of cytomegalovirus exposure and HLA in healthy donors. Whole-study context: Out of about 170 million T cells, an earlier analysis found over 90 million unique TCR beta sequences in total. Clustering assigned about 80% of the roughly 400 genotyped donors to the Caucasian-associated ancestry cluster. Whole-study findings and limits: The majority of CMV-associated TCR beta chains were reported as apparently HLA-restricted in a later analysis. The authors judged a highly shared variant cluster likely a sequencing artifact.

Germline trimming cut 5 bases from V and 0 bases from J; bases unmatched to any gene: 3. CDR1 and CDR2 (germline): MGHRA, YSYEKL. CDR3 length equals 14 residues. 60 Vbeta and 13 Jbeta primers were used in PCR. Produced via immunoSEQ multiplex PCR; TCRdb's table is partial and in-frame only. The profile shows 180,000 or so clones, 82% of them singletons. Sequenced sample: PBMCs. This chain uses TRBV4-1 with TRBJ2-7; 8 positions match TRBD1. The TCR originated in a man aged 40-55 years in good health and CMV-seronegative. CDR3 sequence reads: CASSWGQASYEQYF. The CDR3 nucleotides read TGCGCCAGCAGCTGGGGACAGGCCTCCTACGAGCAGTACTTC.